The rows below give T cell receptor beta chains drawn from one sample of a study of PD-L1 blockade in urothelial cancer. Libraries were prepared by immunoSEQ multiplex PCR; TCRdb keeps only in-frame clonotypes and omits some of them. Of tens of thousands of clones in the sample, around 87% were seen once. The sequenced sample was PBMCs, obtained around atezolizumab (anti-PD-L1) treatment. These receptors originate from a man between 60 and 75 years old with urothelial cancer. Each CDR3 is given with its conserved first and last residue. Fields, in order: CDR3 protein, CDR3 DNA, D gene, V gene, J gene, clone size. D genes are given only for firm matches. Not every row has a clone size; where given, it reads once, few, many or a size class.

CDR3 protein: CASSGQSLAYEQYF
CDR3 DNA: TGTGCCAGCAGTGGACAGTCACTAGCCTACGAGCAGTACTTC
D gene: -
V gene: TRBV28
J gene: TRBJ2-7
clone size: -

CDR3 protein: CASSLALDRPYGYTF
CDR3 DNA: TGCGCCAGCAGCTTGGCCCTAGACAGACCCTATGGCTACACCTTC
D gene: -
V gene: TRBV5-1
J gene: TRBJ1-2
clone size: -

CDR3 protein: CASSGQGNQPQHF
CDR3 DNA: TGTGCCAGCAGTGGACAAGGCAATCAGCCCCAGCATTTT
D gene: -
V gene: TRBV2
J gene: TRBJ1-5
clone size: -

CDR3 protein: CASSLGSGAYNEQFF
CDR3 DNA: TGTGCCAGCAGCTTGGGGTCAGGGGCCTACAATGAGCAGTTCTTC
D gene: -
V gene: TRBV5-6
J gene: TRBJ2-1
clone size: -

CDR3 protein: CASTETGALNQPQHF
CDR3 DNA: TGTGCCAGTACCGAGACAGGGGCCCTTAATCAGCCCCAGCATTTT
D gene: TRBD1
V gene: TRBV19
J gene: TRBJ1-5
clone size: -

CDR3 protein: CASSLTGVADEQYF
CDR3 DNA: TGTGCCAGCAGCTTAACAGGAGTAGCGGACGAGCAGTACTTC
D gene: -
V gene: TRBV7-3
J gene: TRBJ2-7
clone size: few

CDR3 protein: CASSREETQYF
CDR3 DNA: TGTGCCAGCAGCCGAGAGGAGACCCAGTACTTC
D gene: -
V gene: TRBV7-9
J gene: TRBJ2-5
clone size: -

CDR3 protein: CATSRDTPGHVGANVLTF
CDR3 DNA: TGTGCCACCAGCAGAGATACGCCAGGTCACGTTGGGGCCAACGTCCTGACTTTC
D gene: -
V gene: TRBV15
J gene: TRBJ2-6
clone size: -

CDR3 protein: CASSYLDRGEQFF
CDR3 DNA: TGTGCCAGCAGTTACTTGGACAGGGGTGAGCAGTTCTTC
D gene: TRBD1
V gene: TRBV6-5
J gene: TRBJ2-1
clone size: -

CDR3 protein: CASIASSGGSPLHF
CDR3 DNA: TGTGCCAGCATTGCATCCTCGGGGGGCTCACCCCTCCACTTT
D gene: -
V gene: TRBV6-6
J gene: TRBJ1-6
clone size: -

CDR3 protein: CASSLPLAGGPNEQFF
CDR3 DNA: TGTGCCAGCTCTCTACCGTTAGCGGGAGGTCCTAATGAGCAGTTCTTC
D gene: TRBD2
V gene: TRBV28
J gene: TRBJ2-1
clone size: -

CDR3 protein: CASSLGRGGRAVDEQFF
CDR3 DNA: TGTGCCAGCAGCTTAGGTAGGGGCGGGAGAGCCGTGGATGAGCAGTTCTTC
D gene: TRBD2
V gene: TRBV11-3
J gene: TRBJ2-1
clone size: once

CDR3 protein: CASHMGPSNQPQHF
CDR3 DNA: TGTGCCAGCCATATGGGGCCCTCCAATCAGCCCCAGCATTTT
D gene: -
V gene: TRBV6-1
J gene: TRBJ1-5
clone size: -

CDR3 protein: CASRFSIETQYF
CDR3 DNA: TGTGCCAGCAGGTTTAGTATAGAGACCCAGTACTTC
D gene: -
V gene: TRBV2
J gene: TRBJ2-5
clone size: -

CDR3 protein: CASSRTSGSLRDNEQFF
CDR3 DNA: TGTGCCAGTAGCCGAACTAGCGGGAGCCTTAGGGACAATGAGCAGTTCTTC
D gene: TRBD2
V gene: TRBV19
J gene: TRBJ2-1
clone size: -

CDR3 protein: CASSLGGKGTYEQYF
CDR3 DNA: TGTGCCAGTAGTCTAGGTGGGAAGGGGACCTACGAGCAGTACTTC
D gene: -
V gene: TRBV19
J gene: TRBJ2-7
clone size: -

CDR3 protein: CASRRGLDNSPLHF
CDR3 DNA: TGTGCCAGCAGGAGGGGGCTAGATAATTCACCCCTCCACTTT
D gene: -
V gene: TRBV21-1
J gene: TRBJ1-6
clone size: -

CDR3 protein: CAISGDSYEQYF
CDR3 DNA: TGTGCCATCAGTGGGGACAGCTACGAGCAGTACTTC
D gene: TRBD1
V gene: TRBV10-3
J gene: TRBJ2-7
clone size: -

CDR3 protein: CAWSNPLRGYGYTF
CDR3 DNA: TGTGCCTGGAGTAACCCTTTAAGAGGATATGGCTACACCTTC
D gene: -
V gene: TRBV30
J gene: TRBJ1-2
clone size: -

CDR3 protein: CASSPTGTGYDNEQFF
CDR3 DNA: TGTGCCAGCAGCCCGACGGGGACAGGGTATGACAATGAGCAGTTCTTC
D gene: TRBD1
V gene: TRBV7-3
J gene: TRBJ2-1
clone size: -

CDR3 protein: CASSQLSQGRDSTDTQYF
CDR3 DNA: TGTGCCAGCAGCCAATTGAGTCAAGGGCGGGATAGCACAGATACGCAGTATTTT
D gene: -
V gene: TRBV4-2
J gene: TRBJ2-3
clone size: -

CDR3 protein: CASSQVVNSGRYQETQYF
CDR3 DNA: TGCGCCAGCAGCCAAGTCGTGAACAGCGGGAGGTACCAAGAGACCCAGTACTTC
D gene: TRBD2
V gene: TRBV4-1
J gene: TRBJ2-5
clone size: few

CDR3 protein: CASSFTLAGKNIQYF
CDR3 DNA: TGTGCCAGCAGTTTTACATTAGCGGGAAAAAACATTCAGTACTTC
D gene: TRBD2
V gene: TRBV28
J gene: TRBJ2-4
clone size: -

CDR3 protein: CASTVGVTNYGYTF
CDR3 DNA: TGTGCCAGCACCGTCGGGGTAACTAACTATGGCTACACCTTC
D gene: -
V gene: TRBV28
J gene: TRBJ1-2
clone size: -